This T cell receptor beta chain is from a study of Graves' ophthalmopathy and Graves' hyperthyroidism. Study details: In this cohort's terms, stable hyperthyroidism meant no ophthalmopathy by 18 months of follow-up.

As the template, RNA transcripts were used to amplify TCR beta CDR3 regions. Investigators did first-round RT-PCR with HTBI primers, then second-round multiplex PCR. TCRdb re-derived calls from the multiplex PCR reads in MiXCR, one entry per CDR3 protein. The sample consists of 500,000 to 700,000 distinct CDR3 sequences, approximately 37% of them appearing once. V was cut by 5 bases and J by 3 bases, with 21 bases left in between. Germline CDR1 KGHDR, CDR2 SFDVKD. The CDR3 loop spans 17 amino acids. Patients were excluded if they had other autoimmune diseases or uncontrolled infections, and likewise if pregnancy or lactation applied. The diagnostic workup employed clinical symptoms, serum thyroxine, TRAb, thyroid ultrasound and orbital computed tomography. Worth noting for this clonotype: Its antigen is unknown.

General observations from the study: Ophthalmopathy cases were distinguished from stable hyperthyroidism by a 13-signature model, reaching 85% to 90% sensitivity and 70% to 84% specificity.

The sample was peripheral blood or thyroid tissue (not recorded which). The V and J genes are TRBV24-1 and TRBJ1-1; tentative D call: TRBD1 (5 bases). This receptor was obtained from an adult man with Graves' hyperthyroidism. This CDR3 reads CATSAGQTGTTHTEAFF. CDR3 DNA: TGTGCCACCAGTGCGGGCCAGACCGGGACGACGCACACTGAAGCTTTCTTT.